The clone carrying this TCR beta chain turned up a few times. Its antigen remains unknown. In the PCR, 60 Vbeta and 13 Jbeta primers were used. Some clones are missing from TCRdb's copy, which holds only in-frame ones; the method was immunoSEQ multiplex PCR. The sample comprises around 140,000 clones, roughly 80% of which are singletons, and about 4.3% rests with the top ten. This entry belongs to a study of cytomegalovirus exposure and HLA in healthy donors. The study, taken as a whole, reports: Indistinguishable V segments such as TRBV6-2 and TRBV6-3 were excluded. As was reported, the HLA-A and HLA-B alleles of most subjects were accurately predicted from TCR beta sequences.

Looked up from germline, CDR1 is MNHEY and CDR2 is SMNVEV (reference sequence). The CDR3 spans 12 residues. V lost 6 bases and J 7 bases, leaving 13 bases between the germline ends. Sequencing was carried out using PBMCs. V is TRBV27 and J is TRBJ2-7, with D possibly TRBD2 on 6 matching bases. The receptor was derived from a man aged 40-49 years in good health and CMV-seronegative. This chain's CDR3 is CASRLPGGEQYF. The DNA for the CDR3 is TGTGCCAGCAGGCTGCCCGGAGGGGAGCAGTACTTC.